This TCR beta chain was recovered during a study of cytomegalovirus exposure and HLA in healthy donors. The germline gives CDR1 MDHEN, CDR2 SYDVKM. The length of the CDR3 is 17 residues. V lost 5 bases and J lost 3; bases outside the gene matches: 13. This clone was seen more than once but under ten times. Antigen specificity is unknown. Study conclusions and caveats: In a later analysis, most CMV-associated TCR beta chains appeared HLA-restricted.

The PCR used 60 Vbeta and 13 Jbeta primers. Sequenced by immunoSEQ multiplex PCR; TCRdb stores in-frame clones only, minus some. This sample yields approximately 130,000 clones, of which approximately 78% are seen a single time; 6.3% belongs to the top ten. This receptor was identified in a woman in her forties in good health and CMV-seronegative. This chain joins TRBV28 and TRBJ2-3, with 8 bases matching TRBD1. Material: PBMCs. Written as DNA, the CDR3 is TGTGCCAGCAGTAATGGGTGGACAGGGCGAGGGACAGATACGCAGTATTTT. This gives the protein CASSNGWTGRGTDTQYF.